Reported below is one TCR beta chain. These data are taken from a study of blood T cell repertoires in COVID-19. Study information: COVID-19 samples from acute and convalescent phases originated in the United States, Italy and Spain. Sample material is recorded as cDNA or gDNA derived from T cells, B-cell-depleted T cells, or PBMCs.

With 2 bases clipped from V and 5 bases from J, the junction kept 5 bases outside the gene matches. CDR3 length: 15 amino acids. Germline V lookup: CDR1 SGHVS, CDR2 FQNEAQ. Per the study methods: Estimation of nucleated cell counts was performed using reference gene primer amplification. Using immunoSEQ multiplex PCR, the repertoire was profiled, and TCRdb retains in-frame clones only, with some absent. The V and J calls and clone size were taken over from that table, and D and trimming were inferred from the DNA. The table records some 250,000 clones, around 89% of them present only once. The gene calls are TRBV7-8 and TRBJ2-5; 10 nucleotides line up with TRBD2. This TCR was sampled from a woman aged 35 to 49 who had recovered from COVID-19. Material: peripheral blood. The CDR3 region is CASSLWLAGEETQYF. Here the CDR3 DNA reads TGTGCCAGCAGCTTATGGCTAGCGGGGGAGGAGACCCAGTACTTC.